The clone carrying this T cell receptor beta chain was observed once. Its antigen is currently unknown. Germline-derived CDR1 and CDR2 are MNHEY and SMNVEV (reference sequence). The length of the CDR3 is 13 residues. Between the trimmed V and J ends, which lost 4 bases and 7 bases, there was a span of 11 bases. The sample is drawn from a study of T cell responses to AZD1222 COVID-19 vaccine. Study outcomes and limitations: There were vaccine-associated CD4 TCRs across spike, dominant at 160-218 and 743-854.

The data were produced by immunoSEQ multiplex PCR, yet TCRdb's version contains in-frame clones alone and is incomplete. The repertoire includes about 160,000 clones, approximately 90% of them detected once, and about 6.9% sits in the top ten. The chain links TRBV27 to TRBJ1-5; D is undetermined. The source of this sequence is an adult in good health. The sample here was peripheral blood, taken on day 0 of AZD1222 vaccination. CDR3 residues: CASSSQLTQPQHF. In nucleotides, the CDR3 is TGTGCCAGCAGTTCCCAGCTCACCCAGCCCCAGCATTTT.